This T cell receptor (beta chain) was found in a study of regulatory T cells in long-lasting Graves disease. The study, taken as a whole, reports: Accuracy was perhaps lowered by the small sample size.

Time point: newly diagnosed GD, antithyroid drugs for less than 3 months. Generation of the TCR library employed RNA extracted from PBMCs. After removal of 4 bases from V and 4 bases from J, the junction contained 9 bases not matched to a gene. Looked up from germline, CDR1 is LGHNA and CDR2 is YNFKEQ. The CDR3 is 16 amino acids. Building the TCR beta libraries relied on iRepertoire HTBI primers, and CDR3 regions underwent Arm-PCR. From the multiplex PCR reads, TCRdb called clonotypes with MiXCR, one entry per CDR3 protein. The sample holds about 320,000 distinct CDR3 sequences, 15% to 20% seen once. A word on this clonotype: Its antigen remains unidentified.

The chain couples TRBV4-2 to TRBJ2-3; TRBD2 matches at 9 bases. The sequence derives from a female donor with Graves disease. The sample was peripheral blood mononuclear cells (PBMCs), taken at new diagnosis, from a patient treated with antithyroid drugs. The CDR3 DNA follows: TGTGCCAGCAGCCCAGATAGCGGGAGTGGGCCAGATACGCAGTATTTT. This encodes CASSPDSGSGPDTQYF.